Listed here are 27 T cell receptor beta chains from one sample, sequenced in a study of blood T cell repertoires in COVID-19. Only in-frame clones appear in the TCRdb table, and some are missing; sequencing was by immunoSEQ multiplex PCR. Of about 200,000 clones listed, 80% were seen once; the top ten hold around 5.1%. Material: peripheral blood. Every receptor here comes from a woman aged 70-85 years with acute or convalescent COVID-19.

This chain joins TRBV10-3 and TRBJ2-3; possible D gene TRBD2, 5 bases. The CDR3 totals 15 residues. Germline-derived CDR1 and CDR2 are ENHRY and SYGVKD. V shed 2 bases and J shed 2 bases, with 11 bases lying between them. CDR3 residues: CAISESREPTDTQYF. The CDR3 nucleotides are TGTGCCATCAGTGAGAGCCGGGAACCCACAGATACGCAGTATTTT.

The J gene is TRBJ2-1, the V gene TRBV5-1; no clear D. V was pared by 1 base and J by 0 bases, with 8 bases between. Germline-derived CDR1 and CDR2 are SGHRS and YFSETQ. The CDR3 length is 15 residues. The CDR3 loop reads CASSLSASSYNEQFF. The DNA for the CDR3 is TGCGCCAGCAGCTTGAGCGCGAGCTCCTACAATGAGCAGTTCTTC. The full variable domain, rest sourced from reference TRBV5-1 and TRBJ2-1, is KAGVTQTPRYLIKTRGQQVTLSCSPISGHRSVSWYQQTPGQGLQFLFEYFSETQRNKGNFPGRFSGRQFSNSRSEMNVSTLELGDSALYLCASSLSASSYNEQFFGPGTRLTVL.

CDR3 nucleotides: TGTGCCAGCAGCTTGGGGCAGGGGAACACCGGGGAGCTGTTTTTT. The encoded protein is CASSLGQGNTGELFF. The V gene is TRBV7-9, the J gene TRBJ2-2; weak D call: TRBD1 (5 bases). Germline CDR1 and CDR2: SEHNR and FQNEAQ (reference sequence). The CDR3 totals 15 residues. V was cut by 3 bases and J by 1 base, with 9 bases left in between.

The chain's CDR3 is CAISVGQGIYNEQFF. The CDR3 DNA is TGTGCCATCAGTGTTGGGCAGGGGATCTACAATGAGCAGTTCTTC. This rearrangement joins TRBV10-3 to TRBJ2-1, with D tentatively TRBD1 (6 bases). The ends were cut back, 4 bases at V and 3 bases at J, with 13 bases in the middle. This CDR3 contains 15 residues. Germline V lookup: CDR1 ENHRY, CDR2 SYGVKD.

The rearrangement joins TRBV9 to TRBJ2-7; D might be TRBD1 (5 bases). Per the germline V gene, CDR1 is SGDLS and CDR2 is YYNGEE. The CDR3 extends over 13 amino acids. V shed 3 bases and J shed 0 bases, with 7 bases lying between them. This CDR3 reads CASSADNSYEQYF. For the CDR3, the DNA is TGTGCCAGCAGCGCGGACAACTCCTACGAGCAGTACTTC.

The chain recombines TRBV4-2 with TRBJ2-7, with TRBD1 matching 7 bases. This CDR3 has 14 residues. Germline loops: CDR1 LGHNA, CDR2 YNFKEQ. V lost 3 bases and J lost 2; bases outside the gene matches: 4. In DNA, the CDR3 is TGTGCCAGCAGCCAGGACAGGTCTACCTACGAGCAGTACTTC. This sequence encodes CASSQDRSTYEQYF.

The chain employs TRBV5-5 and TRBJ1-3, with D possibly being TRBD1 (6 bases). The CDR3 contains 14 residues. Germline assignment: CDR1 SGHKS and CDR2 YYEKEE (reference sequence). V lost 4 bases to trimming and J lost 0 bases, with 8 bases between them. The DNA of the CDR3 is TGTGCCAGCAGCAACAGGGTCTCTGGAAACACCATATATTTT. Residues: CASSNRVSGNTIYF.

This chain uses TRBV6-5 with TRBJ1-2; TRBD1 aligns across 11 bases. Trimming at V came to 7 bases and at J to 4 bases, leaving 8 bases not matched to a gene. This CDR3 comprises 15 residues. CDR1 and CDR2 (germline): MNHEY, SVGAGI. The CDR3: CASTLGTGGGYGYTF. CDR3 DNA sequence: TGTGCCAGCACCCTAGGGACAGGGGGAGGCTATGGCTACACCTTC.

The genes are TRBV28 and TRBJ2-1; 11 bases are shared with TRBD2. Trimming took 6 bases from V and 6 from J; bases not matched to a gene: 10. CDR3 length equals 16 residues. The germline V gene encodes CDR1 MDHEN and CDR2 SYDVKM. CDR3: CASSPLTSGGSNEQFF. In nucleotides, the CDR3 is TGTGCCAGCAGCCCCCTCACTAGCGGGGGTTCCAATGAGCAGTTCTTC.

The chain couples TRBV7-9 to TRBJ1-1, with D unclear. V was cut by 1 base and J by 7 bases, with 16 bases left in between. This CDR3 region has 15 residues. The germline gives CDR1 SEHNR, CDR2 FQNEAQ (reference sequence). DNA of the CDR3: TGTGCCAGCAGCTTAGGGTCCGGCAGGATGGGTGAAGCTTTCTTT. Translation: CASSLGSGRMGEAFF.

The chain joins TRBV7-9 to TRBJ2-6; the D gene is possibly TRBD1 (5 bases). The CDR3 spans 18 residues. Trimming removed 5 bases from V and 2 bases from J, with 19 bases in between. The germline V gene encodes CDR1 SEHNR and CDR2 FQNEAQ (reference sequence). The CDR3 nucleotides read TGTGCCAGCAGCCACCAGGACACCCTCACCCCTGGGGCCAACGTCCTGACTTTC. This sequence encodes CASSHQDTLTPGANVLTF.

The rearrangement uses TRBV4-1 and TRBJ2-1; D is perhaps TRBD1 (5 bases). The CDR3 totals 14 residues. V was trimmed by 5 bases and J by 3 bases, leaving 11 bases between them. The germline V gene has CDR1 MGHRA and CDR2 YSYEKL. Here the CDR3 reads CASSNDDSYNEQFF. CDR3 DNA: TGCGCCAGCAGCAACGATGACAGCTACAATGAGCAGTTCTTC.

J is TRBJ2-3 and V is TRBV7-6, with 9 positions matching TRBD2. CDR1 and CDR2 from the germline V gene are SGHVS and FNYEAQ. The CDR3 spans 16 residues. After removal of 2 bases from V and 2 bases from J, the junction contained 5 bases not matched to a gene. This CDR3 reads CASSLLAGVATDTQYF. In DNA, the CDR3 is TGTGCCAGCAGCTTATTAGCGGGAGTGGCCACAGATACGCAGTATTTT.

This clone was found a few times. Here the CDR3 reads CSAIHRTGYTF. CDR3 nucleotides: TGCAGTGCTATTCATAGAACCGGCTACACCTTC. The rearrangement links TRBV20-1 to TRBJ1-2; no reliable D call. Trimming cost V 4 bases and J 8 bases, with 11 bases left between them. The germline V gene has CDR1 DFQATT and CDR2 SNEGSKA (reference sequence). This CDR3 region has 11 residues.

Comments on this clone: One end of the junction fails to match germline, which may point to a read error. This rearrangement joins TRBV7-2 to TRBJ2-3; 9 bases are a match to TRBD2. Looked up from germline, CDR1 is SGHTA and CDR2 is FQGNSA. This CDR3 region has 15 residues. The DNA of the CDR3 is TGTGCCAGTCGGATAGCGGGAGCGGGCACACATACGCAGTATTTT. This translates into CASRIAGAGTHTQYF.

The rearrangement uses TRBV3-1 (or the pseudogene TRBV3-2) and TRBJ1-5; tentative D call: TRBD1 (5 bases). V was shortened by 1 base and J by 4 bases, with 11 bases between the two germline ends. This CDR3 is built from 15 residues. From germline, CDR1 is LGHDT and CDR2 YNNKEL (reference sequence). The CDR3 protein is CASSQGPTGNQPQHF. DNA for the CDR3: TGTGCCAGCAGCCAAGGACCAACAGGAAATCAGCCCCAGCATTTT.

The V and J genes are TRBV6-5 and TRBJ1-1, with 7 bases aligning to TRBD1. Germline values: CDR1 MNHEY, CDR2 SVGAGI. V lost 6 bases, J lost 2 bases, and 6 bases stayed unmatched. The CDR3 is 14 amino acids. In DNA form, the CDR3 reads TGTGCCAGCAGCCCGGACAGGCTAAACACTGAAGCTTTCTTT. It encodes CASSPDRLNTEAFF.

This sequence joins TRBV18 and TRBJ1-1, with TRBD1 identical over 7 bases. Germline CDR1 reads KGHSH; CDR2 reads LQKENI. The CDR3 spans 15 residues. The ends lost 3 bases at V and 4 bases at J; junction bases unmatched: 8. The CDR3 region is CASSPSAGGITEAFF. CDR3 sequence (DNA): TGTGCCAGCTCACCCTCGGCAGGGGGAATCACTGAAGCTTTCTTT.

This chain connects TRBV5-1 to TRBJ2-7, with D hard to call. Germline loops: CDR1 SGHRS, CDR2 YFSETQ. V lost 4 bases and J lost 0, with 11 bases in between. The CDR3 sequence is 14 residues long. The CDR3 DNA is TGCGCCAGCAGCGCCGACACCGACTCCTACGAGCAGTACTTC. It specifies CASSADTDSYEQYF. Filled out from reference TRBV5-1 and TRBJ2-7, the complete variable domain reads KAGVTQTPRYLIKTRGQQVTLSCSPISGHRSVSWYQQTPGQGLQFLFEYFSETQRNKGNFPGRFSGRQFSNSRSEMNVSTLELGDSALYLCASSADTDSYEQYFGPGTRLTVT.

The chain employs TRBV10-3 and TRBJ2-7, with 14 nucleotides matching TRBD2. V was pared by 8 bases and J by 6 bases, with 15 bases of the junction left unmatched. The CDR3 consists of 17 residues. The germline V gene encodes CDR1 ENHRY and CDR2 SYGVKD. The DNA of the CDR3 is TGTGCCATCTCTAGAGCACGGGGGACTAGCGGGAGCGGCGAGCAGTACTTC. Amino acids: CAISRARGTSGSGEQYF.

The chain uses TRBV6-2 or TRBV6-3 and TRBJ1-5; tentative D call: TRBD1 (5 bases). Trimming took 6 bases from V and 5 from J, leaving 17 bases between them. Per germline, CDR1 MNHEY and CDR2 SVGEGT. The CDR3 covers 15 residues. DNA of the CDR3: TGTGCCAGCAGCCGCCCGGGGGGTGGCGATCAGCCCCAGCATTTT. Encoded protein: CASSRPGGGDQPQHF.

J is TRBJ1-2 and V is TRBV2, with 9 bases lining up with TRBD1. Germline loops: CDR1 SNHLY, CDR2 FYNNEI. The junction had 13 bases not matched to a gene; V was cut back by 6 bases and J by 8 bases. This CDR3 region has 15 residues. The CDR3 reads CASRGFRDRAIGYTF. The CDR3 coding sequence is TGTGCCAGCAGGGGATTCCGGGACAGGGCGATCGGCTACACCTTC.

There are a few counts of this clone. The V and J genes are TRBV5-4 and TRBJ2-1; 11 positions match TRBD1. Germline CDR1 is SGHNT and CDR2 is YYREEE (reference sequence). V was clipped by 4 bases and J by 4 bases; unmatched bases: 7. The length of the CDR3 is 16 residues. DNA for the CDR3: TGTGCCAGCAGCAACACCGGGACAGGGGGGTACAATGAGCAGTTCTTC. This translates into CASSNTGTGGYNEQFF.

The chain has TRBV20-1 and TRBJ2-1; D remains unclear. The V end lost 3 bases, the J end lost 6 bases, and 12 bases lay between the germline ends. The V gene's germline CDR1 is DFQATT and CDR2 SNEGSKA (reference sequence). The CDR3 runs to 13 residues. The CDR3 DNA reads as TGCAGTGCTAGTACCGCGGAACGCAATGAGCAGTTCTTC. Residues: CSASTAERNEQFF.

The chain joins TRBV19 to TRBJ2-7, with 10 bases matching TRBD1. Germline V gives CDR1 LNHDA, CDR2 SQIVND (reference sequence). V lost 6 bases, J lost 5 bases, and 4 bases stayed unmatched. This CDR3 is 13 amino acids long. The CDR3 loop is CASRGDRGHEQYF. CDR3 nucleotide sequence: TGTGCCAGTAGAGGGGACAGGGGCCACGAGCAGTACTTC.

This clone was recorded once. The rearrangement joins TRBV19 to TRBJ1-5; perhaps TRBD1 as D (5 bases). The CDR3 totals 13 residues. V was cut by 6 bases and J by 3 bases, with 9 bases left in between. Germline CDR1 and CDR2: LNHDA and SQIVND (reference sequence). The CDR3 DNA reads as TGTGCCAGTAGCTCGGGACTCAATCAGCCCCAGCATTTT. Amino acid sequence: CASSSGLNQPQHF.

This clone was observed a few times. The CDR3 loop reads CASSLDRGMADTQYF. CDR3 nucleotide sequence: TGTGCCAGCAGCCTGGACAGGGGGATGGCAGATACGCAGTATTTT. The V call is TRBV11-1, the J call TRBJ2-3; TRBD1 matches at 10 bases. Losses at the gene ends were 5 bases for V and 4 bases for J; bases not matched to a gene: 6. CDR1 and CDR2 from the germline V gene are SGHAT and FQDESV (reference sequence). CDR3 length: 15 amino acids.